These 19 T cell receptor beta chains came from one sample sequenced in a study of blood T cell repertoires in COVID-19. The protocol was immunoSEQ multiplex PCR, while the TCRdb copy is restricted to in-frame clones and leaves out a portion. The sample lists approximately 300,000 clones, 85% to 90% occurring once. Specimen: peripheral blood. The receptors stem from a woman in her 50s with COVID-19, enrolled during active disease.

This chain joins TRBV25-1 and TRBJ1-1; a possible D gene is TRBD1 (6 bases). Germline assignment: CDR1 MGHDK and CDR2 SYGVNS. V gave up 4 bases and J gave up 0 bases, with 15 bases separating them. The length of the CDR3 is 16 residues. For the CDR3, the DNA is TGTGCCAGCAGTGGGGACATGGGGGCGGTGAACACTGAAGCTTTCTTT. This sequence encodes CASSGDMGAVNTEAFF. Together with reference TRBV25-1 and TRBJ1-1, the CDR3 gives the full variable domain: EADIYQTPRYLVIGTGKKITLECSQTMGHDKMYWYQQDPGMELHLIHYSYGVNSTEKGDLSSESTVSRIRTEHFPLTLESARPSHTSQYLCASSGDMGAVNTEAFFGQGTRLTVV.

The chain joins TRBV6-6 to TRBJ1-5, with D perhaps TRBD1 (5 bases). This CDR3 is built from 14 residues. Trimming took off 6 bases at V and 9 bases at J, with 18 bases between the two ends. Looked up from germline, CDR1 is MNHNY and CDR2 is SVGAGI (reference sequence). CDR3 amino acids: CASRAGQGLPPQHF. CDR3 DNA: TGTGCCAGCAGGGCGGGGCAGGGCCTCCCGCCCCAGCATTTT.

The rearrangement joins TRBV18 to TRBJ2-2; D might be TRBD2 (6 bases). CDR1 and CDR2 (germline): KGHSH, LQKENI. The CDR3 loop spans 16 amino acids. V lost 3 bases to trimming and J lost 0 bases, with 11 bases between them. The CDR3 reads CASSPLAPTNTGELFF. CDR3 DNA sequence: TGTGCCAGCTCACCCCTAGCGCCTACGAACACCGGGGAGCTGTTTTTT.

V and J are TRBV3-1 (or the pseudogene TRBV3-2) and TRBJ2-3, with a possible D match to TRBD2 (5 bases). This CDR3 is 16 amino acids long. Per the germline V gene, CDR1 is LGHDT and CDR2 is YNNKEL (reference sequence). The germline V and J ends were trimmed by 2 bases and 5 bases, with 17 bases remaining between them. This CDR3 is CASSQYRGPIGDTQYF. The CDR3 bases are TGTGCCAGCAGCCAATATCGAGGGCCAATTGGAGATACGCAGTATTTT.

The chain employs TRBV12-5 and TRBJ2-7; TRBD1 matches 8 bases. Germline CDR1 is LGHNT and CDR2 is FRNRAP. The CDR3 is made up of 16 amino acids. Unmatched junction bases numbered 8, after V lost 3 bases and J lost 1 base. In DNA form, the CDR3 reads TGTGCTAGTGGTTTCTCCCCGGGACAGGCATCCTACGAGCAGTACTTC. This codes for CASGFSPGQASYEQYF. Drawing the rest from reference TRBV12-5 and TRBJ2-7, the complete variable domain is DARVTQTPRHKVTEMGQEVTMRCQPILGHNTVFWYRQTMMQGLELLAYFRNRAPLDDSGMPKDRFSAEMPDATLATLKIQPSEPRDSAVYFCASGFSPGQASYEQYFGPGTRLTVT.

The V gene is TRBV5-1, the J gene TRBJ2-2; no definite D call. Trimming stripped 1 base from V and 5 bases from J, with 6 bases between. CDR1 and CDR2 from the germline V gene are SGHRS and YFSETQ. The CDR3 has 13 amino acids. The CDR3: CASSLIRTGELFF. CDR3 DNA: TGCGCCAGCAGCTTGATACGGACCGGGGAGCTGTTTTTT.

This clone was observed a single time. This chain links TRBV14 with TRBJ2-2; 7 bases map to TRBD2. Germline V lookup: CDR1 SGHDN, CDR2 FVKESK. V trimming: 3 bases; J trimming: 1 base; junction bases outside the gene matches: 11. The CDR3 is 18 residues long. CDR3 protein: CASSHSVRDYRNTGELFF. As DNA, the CDR3 is TGTGCCAGCAGCCACTCAGTAAGGGACTATCGGAACACCGGGGAGCTGTTTTTT.

This clone was picked up a small number of times. The sample carries other DNA sequences with the same CDR3. This rearrangement joins TRBV18 to TRBJ2-1, with 15 bases that match TRBD2. V was clipped by 3 bases and J by 4 bases; unmatched bases: 4. This CDR3 contains 17 residues. Germline loops: CDR1 KGHSH, CDR2 LQKENI. The CDR3 DNA follows: TGTGCCAGCTCACCCCCGGGACTAGCGGGAGGTTACAATGAGCAGTTCTTC. Translated: CASSPPGLAGGYNEQFF.

The genes are TRBV3-1 (or the pseudogene TRBV3-2) and TRBJ2-7; 8 positions agree with TRBD1. V gave up 2 bases and J gave up 1 base; unmatched junction bases: 4. Per the germline V gene, CDR1 is LGHDT and CDR2 is YNNKEL (reference sequence). The CDR3 consists of 15 residues. The DNA of the CDR3 is TGTGCCAGCAGCCAACCCGGGACAGGATCCTACGAGCAGTACTTC. Translated: CASSQPGTGSYEQYF.

This chain joins TRBV5-1 and TRBJ1-2; 8 bases align to TRBD1. This CDR3 is 15 amino acids long. Germline loops: CDR1 SGHRS, CDR2 YFSETQ. V lost 0 bases, J lost 8 bases, and 9 bases stayed unmatched. DNA for the CDR3: TGCGCCAGCAGCTTGGCCCCGACAGGGGCTAGCGGCTACACCTTC. It encodes CASSLAPTGASGYTF.

As concerns this clone: The sample carries other DNA sequences with the same CDR3. The V and J genes are TRBV9 and TRBJ2-1; possible D gene TRBD2, 5 bases. The CDR3 covers 15 residues. The V gene's germline CDR1 is SGDLS and CDR2 YYNGEE. Between the trimmed V and J ends, which lost 0 bases and 0 bases, there was a span of 7 bases. As DNA, the CDR3 is TGTGCCAGCAGCGTAGCGGGGAACTCCTACAATGAGCAGTTCTTC. It codes for CASSVAGNSYNEQFF. Supplemented by reference TRBV9 and TRBJ2-1, the full variable domain reads DSGVTQTPKHLITATGQRVTLRCSPRSGDLSVYWYQQSLDQGLQFLIQYYNGEERAKGNILERFSAQQFPDLHSELNLSSLELGDSALYFCASSVAGNSYNEQFFGPGTRLTVL.

The rearrangement joins TRBV5-1 to TRBJ2-3; 8 nucleotides line up with TRBD2. Germline assignment: CDR1 SGHRS and CDR2 YFSETQ. The V and J ends lost 3 bases and 3 bases, in that order; junction bases with no gene match: 24. The CDR3 loop spans 21 amino acids. CDR3 DNA sequence: TGCGCCAGCAGCTCCCTCGGGAGGGGGGCGGCTAGCGGAGGCACTACAGATACGCAGTATTTT. Translation gives CASSSLGRGAASGGTTDTQYF. The variable domain in full, with the rest retrieved from reference TRBV5-1 and TRBJ2-3, is KAGVTQTPRYLIKTRGQQVTLSCSPISGHRSVSWYQQTPGQGLQFLFEYFSETQRNKGNFPGRFSGRQFSNSRSEMNVSTLELGDSALYLCASSSLGRGAASGGTTDTQYFGPGTRLTVL.

The chain links TRBV5-4 to TRBJ2-7; D not certain. The V gene's germline CDR1 is SGHNT and CDR2 YYREEE (reference sequence). Trimming took off 0 bases at V and 5 bases at J, with 12 bases between the two ends. The CDR3 is 14 residues long. The chain's CDR3 is CASSLGLLRDEQYF. The CDR3 DNA is TGTGCCAGCAGCTTGGGACTCCTCCGTGACGAGCAGTACTTC.

This chain connects TRBV12-3 or TRBV12-4 to TRBJ1-1; D is ambiguous. This CDR3 contains 13 residues. Trimming removed 2 bases from V and 2 bases from J, with 6 bases in between. The CDR3 loop reads CASSLNSNTEAFF. The CDR3 DNA reads as TGTGCCAGCAGTTTAAATTCTAACACTGAAGCTTTCTTT.

V gene TRBV7-8 combines with J gene TRBJ1-3; D is uncertain. Germline V gene lookup returns CDR1 SGHVS and CDR2 FQNEAQ. This CDR3 comprises 16 residues. Trimming left V 3 bases short and J 2 bases short, with 14 bases between. CDR3 residues: CASSFTGSRAGNTIYF. In nucleotides, the CDR3 is TGTGCCAGCAGCTTTACCGGGAGTCGCGCTGGAAACACCATATATTTT.

The rearrangement links TRBV5-8 to TRBJ1-3, with 9 bases aligning to TRBD1. Germline-derived CDR1 and CDR2 are SGHTS and YDEGEE. The CDR3 spans 15 residues. J was trimmed by 2 bases and V by 1 base; bases with no gene match: 1. The CDR3 DNA reads TGTGCCAGCAGCTTGACAGGGGGCCCTGGAAACACCATATATTTT. This translates into CASSLTGGPGNTIYF.

The rearrangement joins TRBV7-5 to TRBJ2-3; the table names TRBD2, a call not compared with the DNA. TRBV7-5 has pseudogene status. This CDR3 is built from 12 residues. The CDR3: CVRRLSTDTQYF. The CDR3, as DNA: TGTGTCAGAAGACTTAGCACAGATACGCAGTATTTT.

The J gene is TRBJ2-1, the V gene TRBV19, with D possibly being TRBD1 (6 bases). Germline V gene data show CDR1 as LNHDA and CDR2 as SQIVND (reference sequence). Deletions cut 5 bases from V and 5 bases from J, with 16 bases between. The CDR3 totals 15 residues. CDR3 bases: TGTGCCAGTAGTCCGAGACAGGTTGGAAACAATGAGCAGTTCTTC. It yields the protein CASSPRQVGNNEQFF.

The genes are TRBV7-9 and TRBJ1-1; D may be TRBD1 (5 bases). The CDR3 has 15 amino acids. The V and J ends lost 1 base and 6 bases respectively, with 15 bases between them. CDR1 and CDR2 from the germline V gene are SEHNR and FQNEAQ (reference sequence). CDR3 nucleotides: TGTGCCAGCAGCTTAGAGAGTCAGGGTGCCCCTGAAGCTTTCTTT. It translates to CASSLESQGAPEAFF.